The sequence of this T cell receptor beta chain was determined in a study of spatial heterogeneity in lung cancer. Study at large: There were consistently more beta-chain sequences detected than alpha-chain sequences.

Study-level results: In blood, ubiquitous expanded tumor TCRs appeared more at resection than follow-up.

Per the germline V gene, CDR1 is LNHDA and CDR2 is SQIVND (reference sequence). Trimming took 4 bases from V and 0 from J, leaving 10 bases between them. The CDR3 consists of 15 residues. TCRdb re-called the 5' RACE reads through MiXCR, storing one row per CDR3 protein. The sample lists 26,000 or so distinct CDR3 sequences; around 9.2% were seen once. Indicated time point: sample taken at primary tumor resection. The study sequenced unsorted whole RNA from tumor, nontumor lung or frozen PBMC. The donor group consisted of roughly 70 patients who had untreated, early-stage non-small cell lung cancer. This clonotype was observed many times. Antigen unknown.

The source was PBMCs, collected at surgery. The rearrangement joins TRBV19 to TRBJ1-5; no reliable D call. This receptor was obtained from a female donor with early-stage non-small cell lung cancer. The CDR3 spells CASSTREPSNQPQHF. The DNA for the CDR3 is TGTGCCAGTAGTACCCGGGAACCTAGCAATCAGCCCCAGCATTTT. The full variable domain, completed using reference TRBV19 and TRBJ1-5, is DGGITQSPKYLFRKEGQNVTLSCEQNLNHDAMYWYRQDPGQGLRLIYYSQIVNDFQKGDIAEGYSVSREKKESFPLTVTSAQKNPTAFYLCASSTREPSNQPQHFGDGTRLSIL.